This T cell receptor beta chain came from a study of cytomegalovirus exposure and HLA in healthy donors. Amplification used 60 Vbeta primers and 13 Jbeta primers. Method: immunoSEQ multiplex PCR; TCRdb's copy keeps in-frame clones and lacks some. The listing records about 140,000 clones. Note on this clone: Other DNA sequences from this sample encode an identical CDR3 as well.

The CDR3 has 14 amino acids. V lost 3 bases to trimming and J lost 6 bases, with 15 bases between them. Germline values: CDR1 GTSNPN, CDR2 SVGIG (reference sequence). J is TRBJ1-5 and V is TRBV30; TRBD1 might be the D (6 bases). The TCR originated in a woman in her late teens or twenties in good health and CMV-seronegative. Sequencing used PBMCs. CDR3 sequence reads: CAWSGGQGGQPQHF. In DNA, the CDR3 is TGTGCCTGGAGCGGGGGGCAGGGAGGTCAGCCCCAGCATTTT. Variable domain in full (rest from reference TRBV30 and TRBJ1-5): SQTIHQWPATLVQPVGSPLSLECTVEGTSNPNLYWYRQAAGRGLQLLFYSVGIGQISSEVPQNLSASRPQDRQFILSSKKLLLSDSGFYLCAWSGGQGGQPQHFGDGTRLSIL.